The 4 T cell receptor beta chains listed next were all sequenced from one sample in a study of blood T cell repertoires in COVID-19. Libraries were prepared by immunoSEQ multiplex PCR; TCRdb keeps only in-frame clonotypes and omits some of them. The sample consists of 200,000 to 300,000 clones, 84% of them appearing once. The sample comprised peripheral blood. All receptors come from a woman between 40 and 50 years old who had recovered from COVID-19.

V and J are TRBV6-4 and TRBJ1-6; 7 nucleotides align to TRBD1. The CDR3 covers 14 residues. J was trimmed by 8 bases and V by 3 bases; bases with no gene match: 4. CDR1 MRHNA and CDR2 SNTAGT come from the germline V gene. The CDR3 sequence is CASSEGTEDSPLHF. As DNA, the CDR3 is TGTGCCAGCAGTGAGGGGACAGAGGATTCACCCCTCCACTTT.

J is TRBJ2-1 and V is TRBV2, with 8 bases aligning to TRBD1. This CDR3 is built from 15 residues. The V gene's germline CDR1 is SNHLY and CDR2 FYNNEI. V shed 5 bases, J shed 10 bases, and the junction held 13 bases outside the gene matches. The CDR3: CASSPPATGVREQFF. DNA for the CDR3: TGTGCCAGCAGTCCCCCCGCGACAGGGGTAAGAGAGCAGTTCTTC.

The chain combines TRBV11-3 with TRBJ1-1; D is unresolved. V lost 0 bases to trimming and J lost 2 bases, with 4 bases between them. The germline CDR1 and CDR2 sequences are SGHNT and YENEEA. The CDR3 has 13 residues. CDR3 DNA sequence: TGTGCCAGCAGCTTAGACGGTAACACTGAAGCTTTCTTT. This sequence encodes CASSLDGNTEAFF.

The chain links TRBV6-2 or TRBV6-3 to TRBJ2-1; 9 bases fit TRBD1. The CDR3 is 15 residues long. Germline CDR1 MNHEY, CDR2 SVGEGT. V trimming: 6 bases; J trimming: 4 bases; junction bases outside the gene matches: 7. DNA of the CDR3: TGTGCCAGCAGCCCCCTGGGACAGGGTTACAATGAGCAGTTCTTC. It is translated as CASSPLGQGYNEQFF.